This paragraph covers one T cell receptor (beta chain) sequence. The sample is drawn from a study of blood T cell repertoires in COVID-19. In the authors' workflow: Amplification of reference gene primers provided the estimated nucleated cell counts. Some clones are missing from TCRdb's copy, which holds only in-frame ones; the method was immunoSEQ multiplex PCR. V and J calls and clone size are given by that table; D and trimming were obtained from the DNA. Among approximately 52,000 clones listed, 85% to 90% were seen once. Germline V gene data show CDR1 as ENHRY and CDR2 as SYGVKD. The CDR3 sequence is 14 residues long. Trimming left V 4 bases short and J 10 bases short, with 17 bases between.

This TCR derives from a man in his 70s with acute or convalescent COVID-19. The V gene is TRBV10-3, the J gene TRBJ2-1; possible D gene TRBD1, 6 bases. The sequencing sample was made of peripheral blood. DNA for the CDR3: TGTGCCATCAGTGCCTCTGTACAAGGGGGAGAGCAGTTCTTC. Its translation: CAISASVQGGEQFF.